This T cell receptor (beta chain) was observed in a study of T cell repertoires in cytomegalovirus infection. MiXCR, applied by TCRdb to the reads, yields one record per CDR3 protein. The repertoire has tens of thousands of distinct CDR3 sequences, under 5% of them found once; the top ten carry around a fifth. This clonotype has ten or more counts. As yet, its antigen is unknown. Findings and caveats of the study: Dominating the ex vivo response were HLA-C-restricted CMV-specific TCR beta clonotypes.

The sequenced material came from PBMCs. The receptor comes from a human donor in good health (CMV status not recorded). Some clones in this sample may be carry-over from other donors' samples.

CDR3 in amino acids: CASSGNAGGGLDGYTF. CDR3 nucleotide sequence: TGTGCCAGCAGCGGCAACGCAGGGGGCGGGTTGGATGGCTACACCTTC. This sequence joins TRBV7-8 and TRBJ1-2, with TRBD1 matching over 8 bases. Germline CDR1 and CDR2: SGHVS and FQNEAQ. The CDR3 runs to 16 residues. V lost 5 bases and J lost 6; bases outside the gene matches: 14.